The rows below give T cell receptor beta chains drawn from one sample of a study of CD8+ T cells in alopecia areata. Produced via immunoSEQ multiplex PCR; TCRdb's table is partial and in-frame only. Here the sample spans around 110,000 clones, roughly 84% being singletons. Here the sequenced sample was CD8+ T cells sorted from blood, taken at week 24, from a patient treated with tofacitinib. These receptors were collected from a human donor with alopecia areata. Each CDR3 is given with its conserved first and last residue. The D gene is left open where the match is weak. The size entry is marked missing in some rows and otherwise reads once, few, many or a size class.

j_call d_call v_call clone_size cdr3_aa cdr3_nt
TRBJ1-1 TRBD1 TRBV4-1 . CASREGQMNTEAFF TGCGCCAGCAGAGAGGGACAGATGAACACTGAAGCTTTCTTT
TRBJ2-7 . TRBV7-2 . CASSLMLWAPPQEQYF TGTGCCAGCAGCTTGATGTTGTGGGCCCCCCCGCAGGAGCAGTACTTC
TRBJ1-5 TRBD1 TRBV6-5 . CASSTGQGVQPQHF TGTGCCAGCAGCACTGGACAGGGTGTTCAGCCCCAGCATTTT
TRBJ1-2 . TRBV7-9 . CASSYANYGYTF TGTGCCAGCAGCTACGCTAACTATGGCTACACCTTC
TRBJ2-5 . TRBV7-9 few CASSSTGSYQETQYF TGTGCCAGCAGTTCGACAGGATCGTACCAAGAGACCCAGTACTTC
TRBJ1-1 . TRBV13 . CASSWGNTEAFF TGTGCCAGCAGCTGGGGTAACACTGAAGCTTTCTTT
TRBJ2-3 . TRBV6-6 . CASRIPAGDTQYF TGTGCCAGCAGAATACCCGCGGGAGATACGCAGTATTTT
TRBJ1-1 . TRBV4-1 . CASSQDLWGVTEAFF TGCGCCAGCAGCCAAGATCTTTGGGGCGTCACTGAAGCTTTCTTT
TRBJ1-6 TRBD1 TRBV7-9 . CASSWTGGTANSPLHF TGTGCCAGCAGCTGGACGGGGGGGACAGCTAATTCACCCCTCCACTTT
TRBJ2-7 TRBD1 TRBV28 . CASSSSGQGSYEQYF TGTGCCAGCAGTTCCTCGGGACAGGGATCCTACGAGCAGTACTTC
TRBJ2-3 TRBD2 TRBV29-1 . CSVAEAGADTQYF TGCAGCGTCGCCGAAGCGGGGGCAGATACGCAGTATTTT
TRBJ2-7 . TRBV19 . CASRVPNSYEQYF TGTGCCAGTCGGGTCCCCAACTCCTACGAGCAGTACTTC
TRBJ2-5 TRBD2 TRBV15 . CATSLAGESLFQETQYF TGTGCCACCAGCTTAGCGGGGGAGTCACTCTTTCAAGAGACCCAGTACTTC
TRBJ2-7 TRBD1 TRBV5-4 . CASSSPGTGGYEQYF TGTGCCAGCAGCTCTCCCGGGACAGGGGGATACGAGCAGTACTTC
TRBJ2-7 . TRBV19 . CANPGGQGENEQYF TGTGCCAACCCAGGGGGGCAGGGAGAAAACGAGCAGTACTTC
TRBJ2-3 . TRBV18 . CASSPGWTETSTDTQYF TGTGCCAGCTCACCAGGTTGGACGGAGACTAGCACAGATACGCAGTATTTT